This TCR beta chain appears in the sequencing data of a study of blood T cell repertoires in COVID-19 (dated by TCRdb to about 2020). Study-level background: Collaborator samples came from the United States, Italy and Spain and covered acute and convalescent phases of COVID-19. The repertoires were released in a freely available public database meant as a resource for research on the immune response to SARS-CoV-2. Where HLA class I and class II types were available, the types were taken from metadata supplied by the sample provider, not from assay-based typing. The sample metadata nearly always contained a de-identified subject ID, COVID-19 status, age in years and sex. Subjects who had been exposed to COVID-19, were actively infected with it, or had recovered from it provided the deeply sampled blood TCRbeta repertoires that made up the dataset. Samples were obtained from the ongoing ImmuneRACE study (first 160 participants) and from 1,200 or so subjects provided by 6 global collaborators. The prospective study material was composed of cDNA or gDNA derived from T cells, B-cell-depleted T cells, or PBMCs.

Study-level results and caveats: The amount of clinical and demographic metadata varied by source and participant and was provided uncurated.

With respect to this clone: The antigen it binds to is not known. Base qualities were left out, and no much larger clone turns up one base away.

V sheds 0 bases and J sheds 2 bases, leaving 15 bases between their ends. The CDR3 contains 17 residues, cysteine and phenylalanine counted. Only CDR3 DNA remains: 51 bases, in frame from the first base. In the germline V gene, CDR1 corresponds to SGHTA and CDR2 to FQGTGA. Each collaborating institution followed its own protocols to collect whole blood in K2EDTA tubes. Collaborator samples were shipped for TCRbeta analysis as frozen whole blood, isolated PBMCs, or DNA extracted from either sample type. The immunoSEQ Assay, a bias-controlled multiplex PCR, was used to amplify TCRbeta CDR3 regions from genomic DNA. The study's own analysis went as follows. Nucleated cell counts per sample were estimated from amplification of reference gene primers within the assay. Sequence reads were collapsed and filtered to measure the absolute abundance of every unique TCRbeta CDR3 rearrangement. For each sample, productive Simpson clonality was calculated by taking the square root of Simpson's diversity index across productive rearrangements. TCRdb's version of the immuneACCESS table is confined to in-frame rearrangements and falls short of the full clone set. An unresolved V gene accounts for under half of the shortfall where checked; the remainder is of unknown origin. Clone size and the V and J calls come from that table; the DNA yielded D and trimming. This sample holds 200,000 to 300,000 clones; just under 85% were observed only once. 5% to 7% of the sample belongs to the ten largest clones.

The TCR was taken from a woman between 55 and 75 years old with active or convalescent COVID-19. The sample taken for sequencing was peripheral blood. The chain is made from TRBV7-3 and TRBJ2-3; the D gene is possibly TRBD1, with 6 bases matching. The CDR3 region reads CASSLTGRDNITDTQYF. The DNA reads TGTGCCAGCAGCTTAACTGGCCGGGACAATATCACAGATACGCAGTATTTT.